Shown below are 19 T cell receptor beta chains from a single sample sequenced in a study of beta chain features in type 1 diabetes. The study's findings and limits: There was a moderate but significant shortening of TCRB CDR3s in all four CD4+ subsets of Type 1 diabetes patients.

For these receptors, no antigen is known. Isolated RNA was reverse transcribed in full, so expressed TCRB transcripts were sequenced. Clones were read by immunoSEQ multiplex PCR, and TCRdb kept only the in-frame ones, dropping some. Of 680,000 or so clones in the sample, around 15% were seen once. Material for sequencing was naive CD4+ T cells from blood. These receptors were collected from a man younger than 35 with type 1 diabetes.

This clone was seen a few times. CDR3 sequence: CSVEGPSGQETQYF. The CDR3 region has the DNA TGCAGCGTTGAAGGGCCATCAGGGCAAGAGACCCAGTACTTC. The rearrangement links TRBV29-1 to TRBJ2-5; tentatively, D is TRBD1 (5 bases). The length of the CDR3 is 14 residues. Deletions cut 1 base from V and 2 bases from J, with 11 bases between. CDR1 and CDR2 (germline): SQVTM, ANQGSEA. Complete variable domain (other parts from reference TRBV29-1 and TRBJ2-5): SAVISQKPSRDICQRGTSLTIQCQVDSQVTMMFWYRQQPGQSLTLIATANQGSEATYESGFVIDKFPISRPNLTFSTLTVSNMSPEDSSIYLCSVEGPSGQETQYFGPGTRLLVL.

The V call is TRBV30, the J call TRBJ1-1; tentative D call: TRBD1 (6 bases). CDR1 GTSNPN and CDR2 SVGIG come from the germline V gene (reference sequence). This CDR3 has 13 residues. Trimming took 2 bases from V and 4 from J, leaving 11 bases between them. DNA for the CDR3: TGTGCCTGGAGTATACAGGGTATCACTGAAGCTTTCTTT. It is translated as CAWSIQGITEAFF.

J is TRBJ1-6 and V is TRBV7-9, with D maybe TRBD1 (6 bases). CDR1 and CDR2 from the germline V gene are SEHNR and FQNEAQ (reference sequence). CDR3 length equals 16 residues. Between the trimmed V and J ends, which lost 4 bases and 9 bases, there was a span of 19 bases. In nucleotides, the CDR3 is TGTGCCAGCAGCTCTCGATCAGCCCAGGGGAGTTCACCCCTCCACTTT. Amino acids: CASSSRSAQGSSPLHF.

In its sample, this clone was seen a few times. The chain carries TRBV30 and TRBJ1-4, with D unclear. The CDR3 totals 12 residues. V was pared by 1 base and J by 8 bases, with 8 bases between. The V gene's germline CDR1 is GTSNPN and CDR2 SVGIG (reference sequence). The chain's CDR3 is CAWSGPGEKLFF. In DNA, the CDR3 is TGTGCCTGGAGTGGACCGGGCGAAAAACTGTTTTTT.

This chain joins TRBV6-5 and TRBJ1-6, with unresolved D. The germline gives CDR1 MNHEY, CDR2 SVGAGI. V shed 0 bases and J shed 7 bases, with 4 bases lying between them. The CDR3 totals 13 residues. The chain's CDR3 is CASSYSRNSPLHF. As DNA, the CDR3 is TGTGCCAGCAGTTACTCGAGGAATTCACCCCTCCACTTT.

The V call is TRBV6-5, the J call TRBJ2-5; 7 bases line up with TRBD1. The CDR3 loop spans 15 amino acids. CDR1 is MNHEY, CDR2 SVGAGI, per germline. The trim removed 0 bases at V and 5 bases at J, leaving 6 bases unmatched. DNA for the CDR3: TGTGCCAGCAGTTACTCACAGGGGCGGAGGGAGACCCAGTACTTC. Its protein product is CASSYSQGRRETQYF.

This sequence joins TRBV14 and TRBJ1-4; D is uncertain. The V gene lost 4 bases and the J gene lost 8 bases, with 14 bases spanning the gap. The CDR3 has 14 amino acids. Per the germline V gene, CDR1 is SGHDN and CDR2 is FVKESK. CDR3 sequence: CASSPSLAGEKLFF. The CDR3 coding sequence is TGTGCCAGCAGCCCCTCCCTGGCGGGGGAAAAACTGTTTTTT.

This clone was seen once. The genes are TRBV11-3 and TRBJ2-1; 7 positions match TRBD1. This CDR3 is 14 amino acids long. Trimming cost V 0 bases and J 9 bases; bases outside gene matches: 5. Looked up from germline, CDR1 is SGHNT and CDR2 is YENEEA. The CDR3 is CASSLDWPGGEQFF. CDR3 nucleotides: TGTGCCAGCAGCTTAGATTGGCCAGGGGGTGAGCAGTTCTTC.

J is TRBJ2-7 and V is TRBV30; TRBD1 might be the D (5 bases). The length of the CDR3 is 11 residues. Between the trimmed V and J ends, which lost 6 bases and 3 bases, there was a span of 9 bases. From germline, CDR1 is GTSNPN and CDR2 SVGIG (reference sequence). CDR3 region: CACATVYEQYF. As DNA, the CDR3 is TGTGCCTGCGCGACAGTCTACGAGCAGTACTTC. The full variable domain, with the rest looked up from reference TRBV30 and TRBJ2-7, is SQTIHQWPATLVQPVGSPLSLECTVEGTSNPNLYWYRQAAGRGLQLLFYSVGIGQISSEVPQNLSASRPQDRQFILSSKKLLLSDSGFYLCACATVYEQYFGPGTRLTVT.

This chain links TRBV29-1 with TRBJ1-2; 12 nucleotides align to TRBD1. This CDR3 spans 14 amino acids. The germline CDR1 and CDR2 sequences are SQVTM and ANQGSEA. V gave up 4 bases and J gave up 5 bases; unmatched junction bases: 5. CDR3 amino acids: CSVGDRGRRYGYTF. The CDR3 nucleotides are TGCAGCGTTGGGGACAGGGGGCGTCGGTATGGCTACACCTTC.

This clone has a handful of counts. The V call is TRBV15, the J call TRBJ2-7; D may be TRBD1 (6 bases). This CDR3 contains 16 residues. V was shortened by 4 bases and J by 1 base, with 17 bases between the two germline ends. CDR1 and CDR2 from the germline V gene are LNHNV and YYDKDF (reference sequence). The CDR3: CATSTYGTSSSYEQYF. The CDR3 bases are TGTGCCACCAGCACGTACGGGACATCCTCTTCCTACGAGCAGTACTTC.

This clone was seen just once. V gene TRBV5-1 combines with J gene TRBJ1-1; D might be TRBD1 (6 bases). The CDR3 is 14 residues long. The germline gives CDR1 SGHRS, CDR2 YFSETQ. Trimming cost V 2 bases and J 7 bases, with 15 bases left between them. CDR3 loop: CASSFRGSQNEAFF. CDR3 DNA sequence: TGCGCCAGCAGCTTTAGGGGGTCCCAAAATGAAGCTTTCTTT. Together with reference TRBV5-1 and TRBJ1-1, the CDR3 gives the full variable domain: KAGVTQTPRYLIKTRGQQVTLSCSPISGHRSVSWYQQTPGQGLQFLFEYFSETQRNKGNFPGRFSGRQFSNSRSEMNVSTLELGDSALYLCASSFRGSQNEAFFGQGTRLTVV.

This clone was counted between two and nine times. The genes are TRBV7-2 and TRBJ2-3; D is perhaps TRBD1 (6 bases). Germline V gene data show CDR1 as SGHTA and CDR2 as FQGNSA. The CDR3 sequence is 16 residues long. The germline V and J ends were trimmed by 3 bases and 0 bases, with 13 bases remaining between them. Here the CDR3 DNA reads TGTGCCAGCAGCTTTATGGGACACGCAAGCACAGATACGCAGTATTTT. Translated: CASSFMGHASTDTQYF.

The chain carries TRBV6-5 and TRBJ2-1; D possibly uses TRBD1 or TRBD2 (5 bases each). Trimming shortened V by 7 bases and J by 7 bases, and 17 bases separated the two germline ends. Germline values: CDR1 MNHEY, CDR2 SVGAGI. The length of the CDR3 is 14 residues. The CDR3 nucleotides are TGTGCCAGCACCCGCCGGGGCCCACCGAATGAGCAGTTCTTC. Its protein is CASTRRGPPNEQFF.

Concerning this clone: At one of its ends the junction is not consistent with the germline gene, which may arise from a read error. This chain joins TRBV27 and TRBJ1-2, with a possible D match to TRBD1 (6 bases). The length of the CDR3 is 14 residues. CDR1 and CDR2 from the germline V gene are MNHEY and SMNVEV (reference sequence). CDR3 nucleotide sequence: TGTGCCGGCAGTCCGGGACAACGGACCGAGGGCTACACCTTC. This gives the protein CAGSPGQRTEGYTF.

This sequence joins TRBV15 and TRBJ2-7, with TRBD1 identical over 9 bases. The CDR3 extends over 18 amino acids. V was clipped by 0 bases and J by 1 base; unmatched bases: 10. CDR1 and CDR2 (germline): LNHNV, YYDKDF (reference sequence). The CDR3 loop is CATSREALGTGKSYEQYF. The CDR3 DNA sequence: TGTGCCACCAGCAGAGAAGCCTTAGGGACAGGGAAATCCTACGAGCAGTACTTC.

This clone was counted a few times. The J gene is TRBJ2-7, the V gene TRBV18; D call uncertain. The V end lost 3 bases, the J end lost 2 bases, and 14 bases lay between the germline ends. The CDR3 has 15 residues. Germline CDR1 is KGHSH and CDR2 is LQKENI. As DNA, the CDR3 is TGTGCCAGCTCACCTTCCAGTCCTATCGCCTACGAGCAGTACTTC. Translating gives CASSPSSPIAYEQYF.

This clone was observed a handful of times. DNA of the CDR3: TGTGCCAGCAGATTAACAGCCAAAAACATTCAGTACTTC. Residues: CASRLTAKNIQYF. V and J are TRBV6-5 and TRBJ2-4; D remains ambiguous. This CDR3 comprises 13 residues. CDR1 and CDR2 from the germline V gene are MNHEY and SVGAGI. V shed 6 bases and J shed 0 bases, with 6 bases lying between them.

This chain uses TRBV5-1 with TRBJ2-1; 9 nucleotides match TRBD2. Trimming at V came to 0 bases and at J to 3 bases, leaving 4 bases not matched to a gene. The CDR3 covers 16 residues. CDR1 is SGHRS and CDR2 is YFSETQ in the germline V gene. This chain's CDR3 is CASSLEASGDYNEQFF. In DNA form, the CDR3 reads TGCGCCAGCAGCTTGGAGGCTAGCGGGGACTACAATGAGCAGTTCTTC.